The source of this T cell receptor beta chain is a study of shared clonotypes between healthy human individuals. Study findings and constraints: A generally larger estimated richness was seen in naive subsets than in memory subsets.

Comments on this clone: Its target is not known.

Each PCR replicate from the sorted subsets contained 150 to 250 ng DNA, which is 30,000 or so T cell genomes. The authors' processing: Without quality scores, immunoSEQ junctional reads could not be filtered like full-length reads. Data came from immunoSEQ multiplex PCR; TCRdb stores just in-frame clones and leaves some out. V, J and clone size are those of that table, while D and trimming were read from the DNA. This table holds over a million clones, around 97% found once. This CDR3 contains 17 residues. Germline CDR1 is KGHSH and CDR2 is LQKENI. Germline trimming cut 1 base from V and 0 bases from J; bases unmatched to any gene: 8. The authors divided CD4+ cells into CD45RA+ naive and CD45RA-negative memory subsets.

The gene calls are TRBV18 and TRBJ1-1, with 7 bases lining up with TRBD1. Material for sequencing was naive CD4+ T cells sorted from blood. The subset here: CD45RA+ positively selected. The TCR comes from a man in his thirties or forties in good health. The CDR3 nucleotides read TGTGCCAGCTCACCACTGACAGGGAGTGAATTGAACACTGAAGCTTTCTTT. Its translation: CASSPLTGSELNTEAFF.